A single sample is the source of the 24 T cell receptor beta chains below, sequenced in a study of blood T cells in healthy people across ages. The second PCR ran roughly 7 to 12 cycles with a sample-barcoded 5' primer and J-beta primers. TCRdb analysed the 5' RACE reads with MiXCR anew, one entry per CDR3 protein. The sample contains over 1,200,000 distinct CDR3 sequences, 59% of which appear only once. Sequenced sample: blood. Every receptor here comes from a man aged 18 to 29 in good health.

This clonotype was seen ten or more times. J is TRBJ2-3 and V is TRBV7-9; D gene uncertain. The germline CDR1 and CDR2 sequences are SEHNR and FQNEAQ (reference sequence). There are 17 residues in the CDR3. Trimming took off 0 bases at V and 5 bases at J, with 18 bases between the two ends. CDR3 protein: CASSLALSSDLKDTQYF. The CDR3 DNA reads TGTGCCAGCAGCTTAGCTCTTTCCTCGGACCTTAAAGATACGCAGTATTTT. The entire variable domain, with the rest obtained from reference TRBV7-9 and TRBJ2-3, is as follows: DTGVSQNPRHKITKRGQNVTFRCDPISEHNRLYWYRQTLGQGPEFLTYFQNEAQLEKSRLLSDRFSAERPKGSFSTLEIQRTEQGDSAMYLCASSLALSSDLKDTQYFGPGTRLTVL.

This clonotype was seen at least ten times. The genes are TRBV6-2 or TRBV6-3 and TRBJ2-4, with D uncertain. V was pared by 5 bases and J by 3 bases, with 2 bases between. The CDR3 extends over 11 amino acids. The germline V gene has CDR1 MNHEY and CDR2 SVGEGT. In nucleotides, the CDR3 is TGTGCCAGCAGTGTCAAAAACATTCAGTACTTC. Translated, it gives CASSVKNIQYF.

This clonotype was counted many times. This chain links TRBV7-2 with TRBJ2-7, with D perhaps matching TRBD1 or TRBD2 (6 bases each). V was clipped by 4 bases and J by 3 bases, with 13 bases between them. This CDR3 has 14 residues. Germline V gene data show CDR1 as SGHTA and CDR2 as FQGNSA. The CDR3 region is CASSWGVQGYEQYF. The CDR3 DNA follows: TGTGCCAGCAGCTGGGGGGTACAGGGCTACGAGCAGTACTTC.

The table lists this clonotype with a count of one. J is TRBJ2-1 and V is TRBV28; no firm D call. V was shortened by 3 bases and J by 5 bases, with 17 bases between the two germline ends. This CDR3 is 16 amino acids long. CDR1 and CDR2 (germline): MDHEN, SYDVKM. The CDR3 nucleotides are TGTGCCAGCAGTTTCTTCTCCGGACGGATTAACAATGAGCAGTTCTTC. This encodes CASSFFSGRINNEQFF.

The rearrangement links TRBV6-6 to TRBJ1-1; possibly TRBD1 for D (6 bases). The CDR3 spans 15 residues. The ends were cut back, 6 bases at V and 6 bases at J, with 20 bases in the middle. Germline CDR1 is MNHNY and CDR2 is SVGAGI (reference sequence). The CDR3 DNA follows: TGTGCCAGCAGCAAGAAGACAGGAATTTTGCCTGAAGCTTTCTTT. Translation gives CASSKKTGILPEAFF.

J is TRBJ1-2 and V is TRBV5-1; D gene uncertain. Trimming stripped 4 bases from V and 1 base from J, with 17 bases between. Germline CDR1 is SGHRS and CDR2 is YFSETQ. The CDR3 contains 16 residues. In DNA form, the CDR3 reads TGCGCCAGCAGCCCGGAAGCGACATCGGGTAACTATGGCTACACCTTC. Encoded protein: CASSPEATSGNYGYTF.

The rearrangement links TRBV14 to TRBJ2-1; 9 bases align to TRBD1. The CDR3 runs to 14 residues. V trimming: 0 bases; J trimming: 6 bases; junction bases outside the gene matches: 0. Germline V lookup: CDR1 SGHDN, CDR2 FVKESK. The CDR3 region has the DNA TGTGCCAGCAGCCAAGAGACAGGGGGCAATGAGCAGTTCTTC. Translated: CASSQETGGNEQFF.

This chain joins TRBV20-1 and TRBJ2-5; D uncertain. CDR3 length equals 13 residues. Per germline, CDR1 DFQATT and CDR2 SNEGSKA (reference sequence). V was trimmed by 3 bases and J by 3 bases, leaving 11 bases between them. The CDR3 nucleotides read TGCAGTGCTAGCCCCTGCGGCAAAGAGACCCAGTACTTC. It specifies CSASPCGKETQYF.

The chain links TRBV4-3 to TRBJ1-6; TRBD1 matches 8 bases. The V segment lost 0 bases and the J segment 8 bases; nucleotides outside the gene matches: 21. The germline V gene has CDR1 LGHNA and CDR2 YSLEER. There are 21 residues in the CDR3. The CDR3 coding sequence is TGCGCCAGCAGCCAAGATCCGGACCTCTCTGGACAGGGAACAATTTATTCACCCCTCCACTTT. This codes for CASSQDPDLSGQGTIYSPLHF.

This clonotype appeared a single time. The chain links TRBV19 to TRBJ2-4, with D maybe TRBD2 (5 bases). The germline CDR1 and CDR2 sequences are LNHDA and SQIVND (reference sequence). Trimming pared 5 bases from V and 9 bases from J, leaving 14 bases between. CDR3 length: 13 residues. For the CDR3, the DNA is TGTGCCAGTAGTCCCCAGACTAAGGGCATTCAGTACTTC. Protein: CASSPQTKGIQYF.

This clonotype appeared a few times. J is TRBJ2-1 and V is TRBV7-2; D assignment may be TRBD1 or TRBD2 (6 bases each). The germline V gene has CDR1 SGHTA and CDR2 FQGNSA. Trimming pared 5 bases from V and 4 bases from J, leaving 15 bases between. CDR3 length: 15 residues. In DNA form, the CDR3 reads TGTGCCAGCAGCGACAAAAGGGGGGTTTACAATGAGCAGTTCTTC. The encoded protein is CASSDKRGVYNEQFF. Full variable domain (missing parts from reference TRBV7-2 and TRBJ2-1): GAGVSQSPSNKVTEKGKDVELRCDPISGHTALYWYRQSLGQGLEFLIYFQGNSAPDKSGLPSDRFSAERTGGSVSTLTIQRTQQEDSAVYLCASSDKRGVYNEQFFGPGTRLTVL.

This clonotype is a singleton in its sample. The gene calls are TRBV7-2 and TRBJ2-3, with 8 bases identical to TRBD2. Trimming took 5 bases from V and 0 from J; bases not matched to a gene: 7. The CDR3 sequence is 16 residues long. CDR1 is SGHTA and CDR2 is FQGNSA in the germline V gene. CDR3 loop: CASSPTERGSTDTQYF. DNA of the CDR3: TGTGCCAGCAGCCCGACTGAGCGGGGGAGCACAGATACGCAGTATTTT.

V and J are TRBV3-1 and TRBJ1-1; 8 nucleotides align to TRBD1. The CDR3 length is 14 residues. Losses at the gene ends were 5 bases for V and 6 bases for J; bases not matched to a gene: 8. CDR1 is LGHDT and CDR2 is YNNKEL in the germline V gene (reference sequence). CDR3 region: CASSAGGISPEAFF. CDR3 in DNA: TGTGCCAGCAGCGCAGGGGGCATTTCTCCTGAAGCTTTCTTT.

The rearrangement links TRBV4-1 to TRBJ2-7; D perhaps matches TRBD2 (6 bases). Germline V CDR1 and CDR2: MGHRA, YSYEKL. Trimming cost V 0 bases and J 2 bases, with 14 bases left between them. The CDR3 consists of 16 residues. The CDR3: CASSQDVGGVTYEQYF. CDR3 bases: TGCGCCAGCAGCCAAGACGTCGGAGGGGTGACCTACGAGCAGTACTTC.

This clonotype was seen once. The chain joins TRBV15 to TRBJ1-5; D is uncertain. Trimming cost V 8 bases and J 2 bases, with 13 bases left between them. The CDR3 has 14 amino acids. CDR1 LNHNV and CDR2 YYDKDF come from the germline V gene (reference sequence). The CDR3 DNA follows: TGTGCCACCCGCCGCCGGTCGGGCAATCAGCCCCAGCATTTT. Its protein is CATRRRSGNQPQHF. Based on the CDR3 plus reference TRBV15 and TRBJ1-5, the full variable domain is DAMVIQNPRYQVTQFGKPVTLSCSQTLNHNVMYWYQQKSSQAPKLLFHYYDKDFNNEADTPDNFQSRRPNTSFCFLDIRSPGLGDTAMYLCATRRRSGNQPQHFGDGTRLSIL.

The V and J genes are TRBV11-2 and TRBJ2-1; D is perhaps TRBD1 (5 bases). This CDR3 is 14 amino acids long. The germline gives CDR1 SGHAT, CDR2 FQNNGV. V was shortened by 7 bases and J by 7 bases, with 17 bases between the two germline ends. The CDR3 loop is CASTWGPGWNEQFF. CDR3 nucleotides: TGTGCCAGCACCTGGGGCCCAGGATGGAATGAGCAGTTCTTC.

The chain couples TRBV28 to TRBJ2-7; 7 positions match TRBD1. The CDR3 totals 15 residues. The V gene end was trimmed by 7 bases and the J gene end by 3 bases; junction bases not matched to a gene: 12. The V gene's germline CDR1 is MDHEN and CDR2 SYDVKM. CDR3 sequence (DNA): TGTGCCAGCATTCCATCACTCCGGGACAGCTACGAGCAGTACTTC. Translation: CASIPSLRDSYEQYF.

This clonotype was recorded many times. The V call is TRBV7-2, the J call TRBJ2-3; D is possibly TRBD2 (6 bases). The ends were cut back, 5 bases at V and 9 bases at J, with 12 bases in the middle. The germline V gene encodes CDR1 SGHTA and CDR2 FQGNSA. The CDR3 runs 12 residues. In nucleotides, the CDR3 is TGTGCCAGCAGCCGCACGGGGGACACGCAGTATTTT. Translation gives CASSRTGDTQYF. The whole variable domain, remainder taken from reference TRBV7-2 and TRBJ2-3, is GAGVSQSPSNKVTEKGKDVELRCDPISGHTALYWYRQSLGQGLEFLIYFQGNSAPDKSGLPSDRFSAERTGGSVSTLTIQRTQQEDSAVYLCASSRTGDTQYFGPGTRLTVL.

The chain has TRBV20-1 and TRBJ2-4; 10 bases are a match to TRBD2. The end of the DNA fits TRBJ2-7 better, so the J call may be wrong. CDR3 length: 14 amino acids. Germline CDR1 reads DFQATT; CDR2 reads SNEGSKA (reference sequence). This CDR3 is CSARGTSAVHEQYF. The CDR3 DNA is TGCAGTGCTAGGGGGACTAGCGCGGTCCACGAGCAGTACTTC.

The gene calls are TRBV15 and TRBJ2-2; 9 nucleotides line up with TRBD2. This CDR3 contains 17 residues. In germline, CDR1 is LNHNV, CDR2 YYDKDF (reference sequence). Unmatched junction bases numbered 5, after V lost 0 bases and J lost 3 bases. The CDR3 protein is CATSRDRGGAYTGELFF. The CDR3 DNA reads as TGTGCCACCAGCAGAGATCGCGGGGGGGCTTACACCGGGGAGCTGTTTTTT.

This clonotype is a singleton in its sample. The rearrangement uses TRBV7-2 and TRBJ1-2, with 7 bases lining up with TRBD1. V gave up 8 bases and J gave up 3 bases; unmatched junction bases: 6. Germline assignment: CDR1 SGHTA and CDR2 FQGNSA. The CDR3 runs to 13 residues. CDR3 in DNA: TGTGCCAGCGCTTACCAGGGGGACTATGGCTACACCTTC. Protein product: CASAYQGDYGYTF.

This chain connects TRBV29-1 to TRBJ2-7; 7 bases align to TRBD2. The germline V gene encodes CDR1 SQVTM and CDR2 ANQGSEA. V shed 0 bases, J shed 3 bases, and the junction held 2 bases outside the gene matches. The CDR3 consists of 13 residues. The CDR3 DNA follows: TGCAGCGTTGAAGATCCGGGAGGCTACGAGCAGTACTTC. Translated: CSVEDPGGYEQYF.

V and J are TRBV28 and TRBJ1-2; D remains unclear. V lost 2 bases and J 3 bases, leaving 10 bases between the germline ends. The CDR3 consists of 14 residues. Germline V CDR1 and CDR2: MDHEN, SYDVKM. The CDR3 region is CASSLIGSYYGYTF. The CDR3 DNA follows: TGTGCCAGCAGTTTAATCGGATCCTACTATGGCTACACCTTC.

This clonotype was counted only a few times. The V gene is TRBV6-2 or TRBV6-3, the J gene TRBJ1-5; tentatively, D is TRBD1 (6 bases). The CDR3 loop spans 13 amino acids. The germline gives CDR1 MNHEY, CDR2 SVGEGT. V dropped 8 bases and J dropped 3 bases, with 11 bases sitting between them. CDR3 sequence reads: CASSGGYNQPQHF. In DNA form, the CDR3 reads TGTGCCAGCTCTGGGGGCTACAATCAGCCCCAGCATTTT.